The entry below describes one T cell receptor beta chain. Its antigen remains unidentified. Nothing much larger sits one base from this clone, and base qualities are not available. Trimming takes 6 bases off V and 2 bases off J; junction bases not matched to a gene: 5. The CDR3 spans 14 residues, from the cysteine through the phenylalanine. Only CDR3 DNA remains: 42 bases, in frame from the first base. CDR1 MNHEY and CDR2 SVGAGI are derived from the germline V gene. The entry originates in a study of blood T cell repertoires in COVID-19 (TCRdb year 2020). Study-level background: Collaborator samples came from the United States, Italy and Spain and covered acute and convalescent phases of COVID-19. The prospective study material was composed of cDNA or gDNA derived from T cells, B-cell-depleted T cells, or PBMCs. Subjects who had been exposed to COVID-19, were actively infected with it, or had recovered from it provided the deeply sampled blood TCRbeta repertoires that made up the dataset. The repertoires were released in a freely available public database intended as a resource for research on the immune response to SARS-CoV-2. The samples were drawn from the first 160 participants of the ongoing ImmuneRACE study and from 1,254 subjects provided by 6 global collaborators. A de-identified subject ID, COVID-19 status, age in years and sex were almost always included in the sample metadata. Where HLA class I and class II types were available, the types were taken from metadata supplied by the sample provider, not from assay-based typing. What the study reported, not specific to this receptor: How much clinical and demographic metadata was included differed by source and by participant, and the metadata was provided uncurated.

The collaborating institutions used their own protocols to collect whole blood in K2EDTA tubes. For TCRbeta analysis, collaborators shipped samples as frozen whole blood, isolated PBMCs, or DNA extracted from either of those sample types. TCRbeta CDR3 regions were amplified from genomic DNA using the immunoSEQ Assay, a bias-controlled multiplex PCR. In the original analysis: Nucleated cell counts per sample were estimated from amplification of reference gene primers within the assay. To quantify the absolute abundance of each unique TCRbeta CDR3 rearrangement, sequence reads were collapsed and filtered. Productive Simpson clonality was computed per sample as the square root of Simpson's diversity index over productive rearrangements. Imported from immuneACCESS, the table was reduced by TCRdb to in-frame sequences with V and J called. These copies leave out some clones; in studies compared against another copy, an unresolved V gene accounts for under half, and the cause of the remainder is not known. V and J calls and clone size are copied from that table; D and trimming were computed from the DNA. Across this sample there are fewer than 95,000 clones, with roughly 88% seen only once. The ten top clones hold nearly 5% of the sample.

Sequenced sample: peripheral blood. The rearrangement joined TRBV6-5 to TRBJ2-7; TRBD1 lines up with 9 middle nucleotides. The TCR comes from a woman older than 75 with acute or convalescent COVID-19. Here is the DNA: TGTGCCAGCAGCTCGGACAGGGGAACCTACGAGCAGTACTTC. Translated, this is CASSSDRGTYEQYF.